The clone carrying this T cell receptor (beta chain) was found once. Its antigen is not identified. This entry is derived from a study of shared clonotypes between healthy human individuals. Study-wide results and limits: It was only blood that was sampled, and tissue repertoires likely differ.

CDR3 length: 14 amino acids. From germline, CDR1 is SGHNT and CDR2 YENEEA. V lost 4 bases, J lost 0 bases, and 3 bases stayed unmatched. The assay was run at deep level. Per the original methods: With immunoSEQ giving junction-only sequences and no quality scores, filtering differed. Data came from immunoSEQ multiplex PCR; TCRdb stores just in-frame clones and leaves some out. For V, J and clone size, that table is used; D and trimming come from the DNA. The table lists about 1 million clones, about 70% of them singletons. This clonotype was sampled from a man aged 18 to 29 in good health. The specimen was memory CD4+ T cells sorted from blood. The subset denotes: CD45RA-negative fraction. This rearrangement joins TRBV11-3 to TRBJ2-7; 7 positions match TRBD2. The DNA for the CDR3 is TGTGCCAGCAGCTCCGGCGGGAGCTCCTACGAGCAGTACTTC. Amino acids: CASSSGGSSYEQYF.